The source of this TCR beta chain is a study of OX40 agonist ivuxolimab in advanced cancers. A note on this clone: Its cognate antigen is unknown.

TCRdb keeps only in-frame clones here, not all; method: immunoSEQ multiplex PCR. This sample has about 61,000 clones; more than 85% occur once, and the top ten carry roughly 20%. Trimming left V 5 bases short and J 1 base short, with 12 bases between. The CDR3 spans 15 residues. Germline V CDR1 and CDR2: MDHEN, SYDVKM. General observations from the study: CD4+ and CD8+ blood T cells expanded clonally by week 6 at 0.1 to 3.0 mg/kg.

Sequenced here: CD4+ or CD8+ T cells sorted from blood, sampled in a trial of the OX40 agonist ivuxolimab. V and J are TRBV28 and TRBJ2-1, with D possibly being TRBD2 (6 bases). The TCR originated in an adult with an advanced solid tumor such as melanoma, head and neck, liver or kidney cancer. CDR3 region: CASSPPGGSYNEQFF. CDR3 coding DNA: TGTGCCAGCAGTCCTCCCGGGGGTTCCTACAATGAGCAGTTCTTC.